This paragraph covers one T cell receptor (beta chain) sequence. These data come from a study of neoadjuvant anti-PD-1 for oral cavity cancer. Study as a whole: Around day 43, patients without progression received a fourth nivolumab dose before surgery.

Sequencing was performed with immunoSEQ multiplex PCR; in TCRdb, only in-frame clones are kept and a portion is missing. The sample consists of about 62,000 clones, under 85% of them appearing once. These newly diagnosed stage II-IVA oral cavity squamous cell carcinoma patients had no prior systemic or radiation treatment. These oral cavity squamous cell carcinomas were HPV-negative and locally advanced. Germline V gene lookup returns CDR1 LNHDA and CDR2 SQIVND (reference sequence). This CDR3 is built from 14 residues. V lost 7 bases to trimming and J lost 7 bases; unmatched junction nucleotides: 8. Sequenced here: PBMCs, sampled before nivolumab (anti-PD-1) treatment. This clonotype originated in a person aged 40 to 85 with oral cavity squamous cell carcinoma. The chain uses TRBV19 and TRBJ2-1; 9 bases map to TRBD2. The CDR3 is CASKAGGPGNEQFF. The CDR3 DNA sequence: TGTGCCAGTAAGGCGGGAGGGCCAGGGAATGAGCAGTTCTTC.